One sample yielded the 4 T cell receptor beta chains listed below, sequenced in a study of CD8 T cells in ankylosing spondylitis. TCRdb itself ran the 5' RACE reads through MiXCR, one entry per CDR3 protein. In the table there are over 150,000 distinct CDR3 sequences, roughly 18% of which are singletons. Source material: blood, either unsorted or a sorted T cell fraction (not recorded which). These receptors all stem from a male donor under 30 with ankylosing spondylitis or in good health (not recorded which).

This clonotype was found many times. V is TRBV12-3 or TRBV12-4 and J is TRBJ2-1; a weak D match, TRBD2 (6 bases). The CDR3 totals 14 residues. The ends were cut back, 8 bases at V and 6 bases at J, with 17 bases in the middle. CDR3 residues: CASSGDLLSNEQFF. CDR3 DNA: TGTGCCAGCTCGGGAGACCTGCTTAGCAATGAGCAGTTCTTC.

This chain joins TRBV29-1 and TRBJ2-3; D is perhaps TRBD1 or TRBD2 (5 bases each). Germline V CDR1 and CDR2: SQVTM, ANQGSEA. With 3 bases removed from V and 4 bases from J, the gap between germline ends came to 14 bases. This CDR3 is built from 14 residues. CDR3 DNA: TGCAGCGTTGATACGCGGGTAGGGGCAGATACGCAGTATTTT. Residues: CSVDTRVGADTQYF.

This clonotype has a count of ten or more. V usage is TRBV6-6 and J usage is TRBJ1-4; D gene uncertain. Germline V gene data show CDR1 as MNHNY and CDR2 as SVGAGI (reference sequence). The V end lost 6 bases, the J end lost 6 bases, and 5 bases lay between the germline ends. This CDR3 spans 11 amino acids. The CDR3 spells CASRQYEKLFF. CDR3 coding DNA: TGTGCCAGCAGACAATATGAAAAACTGTTTTTT.

This clonotype was observed at least ten times. The chain combines TRBV24-1 with TRBJ2-1; 8 bases are a match to TRBD2. This CDR3 region has 16 residues. Trimming at V came to 0 bases and at J to 6 bases, leaving 6 bases not matched to a gene. In germline, CDR1 is KGHDR, CDR2 SFDVKD. The CDR3 bases are TGTGCCACCAGTGATTTGTCAGGGACTAGACCCAATGAGCAGTTCTTC. Its translation is CATSDLSGTRPNEQFF.